The source of this TCR beta chain is a study of glioma-infiltrating T cells. General study points: Above-expected tissue-blood divergence occurred in all gliomas, most in low-grade ones. CDR3 overlap between tissue and blood was very small.

TCR alpha and beta CDR3 regions were amplified from RNA using iRepertoire nested multiplex PCR. One-step reverse transcription and amplification started from approximately 100-400 ng of tissue mRNA or PBMC total RNA. TCRdb processed the multiplex PCR reads anew with MiXCR; each CDR3 protein has one entry. Among approximately 120,000 distinct CDR3 sequences listed, less than 30% were seen once. CDR3 length: 12 residues. CDR1 and CDR2 from the germline V gene are LGHNT and FRNRAP. Between the trimmed V and J ends, which lost 2 bases and 5 bases, there was a span of 4 bases. This clonotype was observed many times. Its cognate antigen is unknown.

Material: glioma tissue, nonneoplastic brain tissue, or PBMCs (not recorded which). The receptor was derived from a human donor with low-grade glioma or glioblastoma, undergoing nonglioma brain surgery, or in good health (not recorded which). J is TRBJ1-5 and V is TRBV12-5, with D uncertain. In DNA form, the CDR3 reads TGTGCTAGTGGTTTGAGGGATCAGCCCCAGCATTTT. Its protein product is CASGLRDQPQHF.